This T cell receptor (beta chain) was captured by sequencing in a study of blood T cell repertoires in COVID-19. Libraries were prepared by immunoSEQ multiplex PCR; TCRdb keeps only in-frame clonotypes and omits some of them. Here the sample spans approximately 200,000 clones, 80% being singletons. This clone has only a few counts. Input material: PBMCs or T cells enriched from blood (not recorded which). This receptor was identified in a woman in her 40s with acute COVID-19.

The CDR3 nucleotides read TGTGCCAGCAGTGACACAGGACAGGGGAAGGTCGGGGAGCTGTTTTTT. It translates to CASSDTGQGKVGELFF. This chain uses TRBV6-4 with TRBJ2-2; TRBD1 aligns across 9 bases. This CDR3 has 16 residues. Per the germline V gene, CDR1 is MRHNA and CDR2 is SNTAGT. The J segment lost 7 bases and the V segment lost 2 bases, leaving 8 bases of the junction unmatched.